The entry that follows covers one T cell receptor beta chain sequence. The data are from a study of PD-L1 blockade in urothelial cancer. On the study more broadly: Analysis of blood occurred 3 weeks (second dose) and 6 weeks after treatment start.

Here immunoSEQ multiplex PCR was the method, and the copy in TCRdb shows in-frame clones only, minus some. This sample yields under 120,000 clones, of which about 85% are seen a single time; about 2.3% belongs to the top ten. This receptor was obtained from a man aged 50 to 59 with urothelial cancer. The sequenced sample was PBMCs, obtained around atezolizumab (anti-PD-L1) treatment.

DNA of the CDR3: TGTGCCAGCAGCTCCGGACTAGTCTTCGGCGGGGAGCTGTTTTTT. This encodes CASSSGLVFGGELFF. V gene TRBV7-2 combines with J gene TRBJ2-2; 7 nucleotides line up with TRBD2. The V and J ends lost 4 bases and 7 bases, in that order; junction bases with no gene match: 9. Germline values: CDR1 SGHTA, CDR2 FQGNSA. The CDR3 runs to 15 residues.